This TCR beta chain derives from a study of CD8 T cells in ankylosing spondylitis. For TCR beta, libraries came from quantitative 5'-RACE with molecular barcodes. TCRdb reprocessed the 5' RACE reads via MiXCR and lists one record per CDR3 protein. The data hold about 800,000 distinct CDR3 sequences, with 10% to 15% observed a single time. Findings and limits, study-wide: Peripheral blood held disease-linked clones only at relatively low frequency, and these were CD8+. Disease-linked clones reportedly concentrated significantly in matched ankylosing spondylitis synovial fluid. For ankylosing spondylitis blood, a TCR beta motif of 7 to 9 highly homologous variants appeared characteristic. Prior literature has documented some motif variants in synovial fluid and blood from reactive arthritis.

J was trimmed by 0 bases and V by 1 base; bases with no gene match: 2. CDR1 and CDR2 (germline): DFQATT, SNEGSKA (reference sequence). The CDR3 is 15 amino acids. As to this clonotype: Its matching antigen is unknown.

This clonotype originated in a male donor with ankylosing spondylitis. This chain connects TRBV20-1 to TRBJ2-2, with 7 bases matching TRBD2. Sequenced material: blood, either unsorted or a sorted T cell fraction (not recorded which). The CDR3 coding sequence is TGCAGTGCTAGAGCTAGCGGCTCGAACACCGGGGAGCTGTTTTTT. Translation gives CSARASGSNTGELFF.